What follows are 9 T cell receptor beta chains derived from one specimen sequenced in a study of metastatic and nonmetastatic thyroid tumors. TCRdb re-analyzed the PCR reads through MiXCR. In the table there are 20,000 to 25,000 clones, approximately 23% of which are singletons. Before thyroid surgery, none of the patients had received any treatment. Input material: tumor tissue. Source of these receptors: a female donor with papillary thyroid cancer or a benign thyroid nodule (not recorded which). Some clones in this sample may be carry-over from other donors' samples.

A few counts support this clone. The genes are TRBV20-1 and TRBJ2-1; D might be TRBD2 (7 bases). CDR1 and CDR2 (germline): DFQATT, SNEGSKA (reference sequence). This CDR3 has 12 residues. V gave up 6 bases and J gave up 9 bases, with 15 bases separating them. The CDR3 is CSAFRGGGEQFF. DNA of the CDR3: TGCAGTGCCTTTAGGGGGGGTGGTGAGCAGTTCTTC.

Ten or more counts support this clone. The chain combines TRBV20-1 with TRBJ2-1; TRBD2 agrees at 11 bases. This CDR3 contains 17 residues. V lost 2 bases to trimming and J lost 5 bases; unmatched junction nucleotides: 11. Looked up from germline, CDR1 is DFQATT and CDR2 is SNEGSKA (reference sequence). CDR3 DNA: TGCAGTGCTAGATATATTTGGACTAGCGGGCCAGACAATGAGCAGTTCTTC. The encoded protein is CSARYIWTSGPDNEQFF.

The rearrangement uses TRBV30 and TRBJ1-4, with TRBD1 as a possible D gene (6 bases). Germline assignment: CDR1 GTSNPN and CDR2 SVGIG (reference sequence). V was clipped by 7 bases and J by 2 bases, with 11 bases between them. The CDR3 is made up of 13 amino acids. The CDR3 sequence: CAFTGPTNEKLFF. Written as DNA, the CDR3 is TGTGCCTTCACAGGGCCTACTAATGAAAAACTGTTTTTT.

This clone has at least ten counts. The V call is TRBV6-1, the J call TRBJ1-1, with D unclear. CDR1 and CDR2 (germline): MNHNS, SASEGT. V lost 2 bases to trimming and J lost 10 bases, with 11 bases between them. This CDR3 spans 12 amino acids. For the CDR3, the DNA is TGTGCCAGCAGTGAATACGGCGAGCGAGCTTTCTTT. Amino acid sequence: CASSEYGERAFF.

This clone appeared many times. The V and J genes are TRBV4-3 and TRBJ1-6, with 9 bases matching TRBD1. CDR3 length equals 16 residues. The germline V gene encodes CDR1 LGHNA and CDR2 YSLEER. J lost 8 bases, V lost 4 bases, and 9 bases had no gene match. The DNA of the CDR3 is TGCGCCAGCAGCCTCCAAGTTGGGGACAGGGATTCACCCCTCCACTTT. It is translated as CASSLQVGDRDSPLHF.

The chain joins TRBV19 to TRBJ1-1; a weak D match, TRBD1 (6 bases). The germline gives CDR1 LNHDA, CDR2 SQIVND (reference sequence). Trimming took off 6 bases at V and 1 base at J, with 15 bases between the two ends. CDR3 length: 15 amino acids. CDR3 coding DNA: TGTGCCAGTAGAAATACAGGGTTATGGAACACTGAAGCTTTCTTT. This sequence encodes CASRNTGLWNTEAFF.

The chain is built from TRBV11-2 and TRBJ1-6; the D is unclear. CDR1 and CDR2 from the germline V gene are SGHAT and FQNNGV. CDR3 length equals 13 residues. V lost 0 bases to trimming and J lost 7 bases, with 4 bases between them. CDR3 DNA sequence: TGTGCCAGCAGCTTAGACAGGAATTCACCCCTCCACTTT. Its translation: CASSLDRNSPLHF.

This clone has at least ten counts. The rearrangement links TRBV13 to TRBJ2-3, with D unresolved. Deletions cut 2 bases from V and 5 bases from J, with 8 bases between. Germline CDR1 PRHDT, CDR2 FYEKMQ (reference sequence). This CDR3 region has 13 residues. CDR3 region: CASSLPGQDTQYF. As DNA, the CDR3 is TGTGCCAGCAGCTTACCCGGCCAAGATACGCAGTATTTT.

The chain is built from TRBV5-5 and TRBJ2-7; D perhaps matches TRBD1 (5 bases). The V and J ends lost 0 bases and 2 bases respectively, with 9 bases between them. The germline V gene encodes CDR1 SGHKS and CDR2 YYEKEE (reference sequence). CDR3 length: 14 residues. The CDR3 loop is CASSLGDSAYEQYF. The CDR3 region has the DNA TGTGCCAGCAGCTTGGGTGACAGTGCCTACGAGCAGTACTTC. Full variable domain (outside the CDR3, taken from reference TRBV5-5 and TRBJ2-7): DAGVTQSPTHLIKTRGQQVTLRCSPISGHKSVSWYQQVLGQGPQFIFQYYEKEERGRGNFPDRFSARQFPNYSSELNVNALLLGDSALYLCASSLGDSAYEQYFGPGTRLTVT.